A selection of T cell receptor beta chains follows, all from one sample in a study of CD8 T cells in Susac syndrome. Using its own MiXCR run on the immunoSEQ multiplex PCR reads, TCRdb lists one record per CDR3 protein. The data contain 150,000 to 200,000 distinct CDR3 sequences, around 93% of them singletons. The material sequenced was CD4+ T cells from PBMCs. The receptors originated from a human donor in good health. The CDR3 runs from the conserved cysteine through the conserved F or W. A D gene is named only where the DNA matches it firmly. Some rows mark clone size as missing; the rest say once, few, many or name a class of expanded clone.

d_call	j_call	clone_size	v_call	cdr3_aa	cdr3_nt
-	TRBJ2-7	-	TRBV7-2	CASSANSYEQYF	TGTGCCAGCAGCGCGAACTCCTACGAGCAGTACTTC
TRBD2	TRBJ2-1	once	TRBV9	CASSAGVAGYNEQFF	TGTGCCAGCAGCGCAGGTGTAGCGGGCTACAATGAGCAGTTCTTC
-	TRBJ2-5	-	TRBV20-1	CSAFQGTQYF	TGCAGTGCGTTTCAGGGGACCCAGTACTTC
-	TRBJ1-1	once	TRBV7-9	CASSSVDREAFF	TGTGCCAGCAGCTCAGTAGACAGGGAAGCTTTCTTT
-	TRBJ1-1	-	TRBV9	CASSVGGEVRGEAFF	TGTGCCAGCAGCGTAGGGGGAGAAGTGCGGGGTGAAGCTTTCTTT
-	TRBJ1-4	-	TRBV3-1	CASSGSSNEKLFF	TGTGCCAGCAGCGGGAGTTCTAATGAAAAACTGTTTTTT
-	TRBJ1-1	-	TRBV30	CAWSVPPNTEAFF	TGTGCCTGGAGTGTACCACCCAACACTGAAGCTTTCTTT
TRBD1	TRBJ2-5	-	TRBV6-5	CASSSIPGTGPMAQYF	TGTGCCAGCAGTTCGATCCCGGGGACAGGTCCGATGGCCCAGTACTTC
-	TRBJ1-1	-	TRBV3-1	CASSPAPGQGSNTEAFF	TGTGCCAGCAGCCCGGCCCCCGGGCAGGGGTCGAACACTGAAGCTTTCTTT
-	TRBJ2-7	-	TRBV4-1	CASSHPARGSYEQYF	TGCGCCAGCAGCCATCCGGCTCGGGGGAGCTACGAGCAGTACTTC
TRBD1	TRBJ2-7	-	TRBV13	CASSYLRDRRSYEQYF	TGTGCCAGCAGCTACCTCCGGGACAGGCGCTCCTACGAGCAGTACTTC
-	TRBJ1-5	-	TRBV5-6	CASSPRRCGNQPQHF	TGTGCCAGCAGCCCCCGGAGGTGTGGCAATCAGCCCCAGCATTTT
-	TRBJ2-3	-	TRBV2	CASSPMGEGAQYF	TGTGCCAGCAGTCCCATGGGCGAGGGGGCGCAGTATTTT
-	TRBJ2-7	-	TRBV7-2	CASSLVGGLMGREQYF	TGTGCCAGCAGCTTAGTGGGGGGGCTTATGGGTCGGGAGCAGTACTTC
TRBD2	TRBJ2-7	-	TRBV7-9	CASSSWTSGSYEQYF	TGTGCCAGCAGCTCCTGGACTAGCGGATCCTACGAGCAGTACTTC
-	TRBJ1-1	-	TRBV3-1	CASSQEGQALTGDTEAFF	TGTGCCAGCAGCCAAGAAGGGCAGGCCCTCACGGGGGACACTGAAGCTTTCTTT
TRBD1	TRBJ2-7	-	TRBV6-4	CASSDLRTGEVYF	TGTGCCAGCAGTGATCTGAGGACAGGGGAGGTGTACTTC
-	TRBJ1-3	-	TRBV29-1	CSVEGSGNTIYF	TGCAGCGTTGAAGGCTCTGGAAACACCATATATTTT